Listed here is a single T cell receptor (beta chain). The target antigen is unknown. These data originate in a study of post-analysis software for immune sequencing data. Study background: The disease courses spanned relapsing-remitting, secondary progressive and progressive-relapsing forms of multiple sclerosis. Study observations and caveats: Same-batch preparations were strongly co-clustered by F measure. For normalized Chao1 diversity, multiple sclerosis patients scored significantly lower than controls did.

Unique molecular identifiers featured in each of the TCR beta cDNA libraries. From the PCR reads, TCRdb called clonotypes with MiXCR, one entry per CDR3 protein. The top ten clones hold 7.5% to 8.5% of a sample with more than 350,000 distinct CDR3 sequences, 39% of them seen once. The sample was blood. The sequence derives from a girl aged 2 to 9 with multiple sclerosis.

CDR3 in DNA: TGTGCCAGTAACAGGGGGCCTGACTATGGCTACACCTTC. Its protein product is CASNRGPDYGYTF. The chain couples TRBV6-6 to TRBJ1-2, with 9 bases fitting TRBD1. V gave up 9 bases and J gave up 3 bases; unmatched junction bases: 5. The CDR3 covers 13 residues. Germline V gene data show CDR1 as MNHNY and CDR2 as SVGAGI (reference sequence).